These 3 T cell receptor beta chains originate from one sample sequenced in a study of early T cells in non-severe SARS-CoV-2 infection (dated by TCRdb to the early 2020s). Library creation used 5' RACE. TCRdb names NextSeq 500 as the instrument used. TCRdb reanalyzed the raw reads on its own, using fastp at Q25 for trimming and MiXCR for clone calling, and kept in-frame beta chains. Rows are combined by CDR3 protein, so each entry shows the most common genes and DNA. This sample lists 84,000 or so distinct CDR3 sequences; about 12% were detected once. The top ten hold about 2.7% of the sample. The sequencing sample was made of whole blood. These receptors all come from an adult who was a healthcare worker with PCR-confirmed SARS-CoV-2 infection or an uninfected control (not recorded which).

This clonotype was counted many times. The chain joins TRBV7-4 to TRBJ2-1, with 9 nucleotides matching TRBD2. Germline CDR1 is SGHVT and CDR2 is SQSDAQ. The CDR3 covers 17 residues. V dropped 2 bases and J dropped 4; count of bases not matched to a gene: 9. The CDR3 sequence: CASSLSRSGRLYNEQFF. The CDR3 nucleotides read TGTGCCAGCAGCTTAAGCAGGAGCGGGAGGTTGTACAATGAGCAGTTCTTC.

In this sample, this clonotype turned up many times. The J gene is TRBJ1-4, the V gene TRBV2, with D possibly TRBD1 on 6 matching bases. CDR1 and CDR2 from the germline V gene are SNHLY and FYNNEI. Trimming took off 4 bases at V and 4 bases at J, with 13 bases between the two ends. CDR3 length: 15 amino acids. The CDR3 DNA sequence: TGTGCCAGCAGTGGAGAGGCAGGGGATAATGAAAAACTGTTTTTT. This codes for CASSGEAGDNEKLFF.

This clonotype was found a few times. The chain combines TRBV12-3 or TRBV12-4 with TRBJ2-3; 8 nucleotides align to TRBD1. Trimming took 2 bases from V and 0 from J; bases not matched to a gene: 4. The CDR3 consists of 16 residues. DNA for the CDR3: TGTGCCAGCAGTTTATCGAGACAGGGGAGCACAGATACGCAGTATTTT. It encodes CASSLSRQGSTDTQYF.